The 12 T cell receptor beta chains presented below share a single source sample, sequenced in a study of blood T cell dynamics during melanoma immunotherapy. Time point meaning: pre-treatment baseline. Some clones are missing from TCRdb's copy, which holds only in-frame ones; the method was immunoSEQ multiplex PCR. The sample has 15,000 to 20,000 clones; roughly 80% are singletons. Sample: blood, taken from a patient treated with checkpoint blockade. These receptors came from a human donor with melanoma.

The chain uses TRBV28 and TRBJ1-5, with D possibly being TRBD1 (5 bases). Trimming cost V 4 bases and J 6 bases, with 19 bases left between them. This CDR3 region has 16 residues. Germline V CDR1 and CDR2: MDHEN, SYDVKM. This chain's CDR3 is CASSSQTQGFLQPQHF. The CDR3 coding sequence is TGTGCCAGCAGTTCCCAAACCCAGGGTTTTCTTCAGCCCCAGCATTTT.

V is TRBV7-9 and J is TRBJ2-5, with D maybe TRBD2 (5 bases). V lost 4 bases and J lost 5, with 17 bases in between. The germline V gene encodes CDR1 SEHNR and CDR2 FQNEAQ (reference sequence). The CDR3 runs 15 residues. This chain's CDR3 is CASSSTRTVLETQYF. The CDR3 DNA reads TGTGCCAGCAGCTCTACTCGGACTGTTCTGGAGACCCAGTACTTC. The full variable domain, its missing parts supplied by reference TRBV7-9 and TRBJ2-5, is DTGVSQNPRHKITKRGQNVTFRCDPISEHNRLYWYRQTLGQGPEFLTYFQNEAQLEKSRLLSDRFSAERPKGSFSTLEIQRTEQGDSAMYLCASSSTRTVLETQYFGPGTRLLVL.

V and J are TRBV11-2 and TRBJ2-2, with no clear D. V was pared by 2 bases and J by 1 base, with 5 bases between. Germline V lookup: CDR1 SGHAT, CDR2 FQNNGV. The CDR3 has 14 residues. The CDR3 spells CASSLTVNTGELFF. The CDR3 nucleotides are TGTGCCAGCAGCTTAACAGTGAACACCGGGGAGCTGTTTTTT.

The chain recombines TRBV19 with TRBJ1-1; 8 bases match TRBD1. V was pared by 3 bases and J by 5 bases, with 5 bases of the junction left unmatched. Germline CDR1 and CDR2: LNHDA and SQIVND (reference sequence). The CDR3 loop spans 14 amino acids. CDR3 residues: CASSIQGARTEAFF. The CDR3 nucleotides read TGTGCCAGTAGTATCCAGGGGGCAAGGACTGAAGCTTTCTTT.

This clone appeared a few times. This rearrangement joins TRBV19 to TRBJ2-7; 10 nucleotides agree with TRBD2. The germline V gene has CDR1 LNHDA and CDR2 SQIVND (reference sequence). The CDR3 totals 15 residues. V gave up 5 bases and J gave up 0 bases; unmatched junction bases: 4. CDR3 in amino acids: CASSRTSGSSYEQYF. CDR3 in DNA: TGTGCCAGTAGTCGGACTAGCGGTTCCTCCTACGAGCAGTACTTC.

This clone was seen a few times. The chain carries TRBV27 and TRBJ1-6, with 12 positions matching TRBD1. The CDR3 totals 15 residues. Germline trimming cut 5 bases from V and 9 bases from J; bases unmatched to any gene: 5. CDR1 and CDR2 (germline): MNHEY, SMNVEV (reference sequence). The CDR3 nucleotides read TGTGCCAGCAGTGCCGGGACAGGGGGCAGTTCACCCCTCCACTTT. Its translation is CASSAGTGGSSPLHF.

This clone has more than one count but fewer than ten. The V call is TRBV7-9, the J call TRBJ1-6, with D hard to call. In germline, CDR1 is SEHNR, CDR2 FQNEAQ (reference sequence). V was trimmed by 8 bases and J by 6 bases, leaving 8 bases between them. The CDR3 has 12 residues. The CDR3: CASGRPNSPLHF. CDR3 coding DNA: TGTGCCAGCGGACGGCCTAATTCACCCCTCCACTTT.

This clone came up a few times. The chain joins TRBV7-2 to TRBJ1-4; no firm D call. The V and J ends lost 5 bases and 3 bases respectively, with 7 bases between them. Germline values: CDR1 SGHTA, CDR2 FQGNSA. The length of the CDR3 is 13 residues. The chain's CDR3 is CASSPGSNEKLFF. Here the CDR3 DNA reads TGTGCCAGCAGCCCGGGATCTAATGAAAAACTGTTTTTT.

The V call is TRBV4-3, the J call TRBJ2-7; the match to TRBD1 covers 12 bases. CDR3 length: 16 amino acids. V was pared by 0 bases and J by 7 bases, with 7 bases of the junction left unmatched. Germline V CDR1 and CDR2: LGHNA, YSLEER. The CDR3 spells CASSQDRGQGALEQYF. CDR3 DNA sequence: TGCGCCAGCAGCCAAGATCGGGGACAGGGGGCCTTAGAGCAGTACTTC.

The gene calls are TRBV4-3 and TRBJ2-7; D is possibly TRBD2 (6 bases). Trimming took 0 bases from V and 1 from J, leaving 13 bases between them. The CDR3 contains 16 residues. CDR1 and CDR2 (germline): LGHNA, YSLEER. In nucleotides, the CDR3 is TGCGCCAGCAGCCAAGATACGTTAGCGGTGTCCTACGAGCAGTACTTC. Translation: CASSQDTLAVSYEQYF.

The rearrangement uses TRBV7-2 and TRBJ2-7, with unresolved D. The length of the CDR3 is 16 residues. Germline V gene sequence: CDR1 SGHTA, CDR2 FQGNSA. The V end lost 2 bases, the J end lost 2 bases, and 16 bases lay between the germline ends. The CDR3 reads CASSLSSGRVPYEQYF. CDR3 sequence (DNA): TGTGCCAGCAGCTTAAGCTCCGGTCGTGTCCCCTACGAGCAGTACTTC.

The rearrangement links TRBV6-1 to TRBJ2-2, with 10 bases matching TRBD2. Germline V CDR1 and CDR2: MNHNS, SASEGT. The CDR3 has 18 residues. The ends lost 4 bases at V and 2 bases at J; junction bases unmatched: 10. The CDR3 region is CASSGPPAGGVNTGELFF. The CDR3 DNA sequence: TGTGCCAGCAGTGGCCCCCCAGCGGGAGGGGTCAACACCGGGGAGCTGTTTTTT.